This T cell receptor (beta chain) appears in the sequencing data of a study of shared clonotypes between healthy human individuals. Regarding this clone: Its target is unknown.

Looked up from germline, CDR1 is SGHRS and CDR2 is YFSETQ. This CDR3 is 13 amino acids long. With 0 bases removed from V and 5 bases from J, the gap between germline ends came to 6 bases. The protocol was immunoSEQ multiplex PCR, while the TCRdb copy is restricted to in-frame clones and leaves out a portion. The data contain roughly 720,000 clones, roughly 87% of them singletons. Study-wide results and caveats: Rarefaction analysis demonstrated incomplete sorted-subset sequencing notwithstanding large depth.

Sequencing used memory CD8+ T cells from PBMCs. Subset given: CD45RO+ cells pooled with CCR7-negative TemRA cells. This receptor was taken from a man aged 18 to 35 in good health. Some clones in this sample may be carry-over from other donors' samples. The chain joins TRBV5-1 to TRBJ2-1, with unresolved D. In DNA, the CDR3 is TGCGCCAGCAGCTTGGCCTTAGACAATGAGCAGTTCTTC. The encoded protein is CASSLALDNEQFF.